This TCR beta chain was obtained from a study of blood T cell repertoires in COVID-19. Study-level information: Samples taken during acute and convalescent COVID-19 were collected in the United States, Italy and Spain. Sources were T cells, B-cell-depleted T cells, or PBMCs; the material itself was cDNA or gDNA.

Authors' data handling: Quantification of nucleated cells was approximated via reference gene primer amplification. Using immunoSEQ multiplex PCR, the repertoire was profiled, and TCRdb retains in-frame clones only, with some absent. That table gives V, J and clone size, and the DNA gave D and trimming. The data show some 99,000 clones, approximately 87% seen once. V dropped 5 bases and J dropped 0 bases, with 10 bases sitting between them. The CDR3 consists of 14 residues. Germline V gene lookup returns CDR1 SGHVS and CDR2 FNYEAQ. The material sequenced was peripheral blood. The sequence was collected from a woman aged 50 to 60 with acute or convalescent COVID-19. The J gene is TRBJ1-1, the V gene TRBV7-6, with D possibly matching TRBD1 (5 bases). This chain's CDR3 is CASSPGPMNTEAFF. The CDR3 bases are TGTGCCAGCAGCCCAGGGCCCATGAACACTGAAGCTTTCTTT.